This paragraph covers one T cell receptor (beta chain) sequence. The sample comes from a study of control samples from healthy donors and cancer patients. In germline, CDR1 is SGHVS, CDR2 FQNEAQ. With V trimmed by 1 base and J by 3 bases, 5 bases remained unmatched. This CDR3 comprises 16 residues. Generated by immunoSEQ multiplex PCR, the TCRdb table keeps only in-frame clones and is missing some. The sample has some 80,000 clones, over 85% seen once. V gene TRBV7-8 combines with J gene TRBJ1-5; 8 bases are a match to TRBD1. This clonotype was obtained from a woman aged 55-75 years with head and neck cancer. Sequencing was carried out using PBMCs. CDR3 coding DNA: TGTGCCAGCAGCTTAGGTTACAGGGGGAACAATCAGCCCCAGCATTTT. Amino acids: CASSLGYRGNNQPQHF.